This TCR beta chain was sequenced for a study of shared clonotypes between healthy human individuals (dated by TCRdb to about 2020). As for the study more broadly: A couple of women and three men aged 18 to 49 years were included in the cohort. To increase sequencing depth and limit assay-specific biases, different laboratories used diverse techniques to prepare libraries and sequence TCR repertoires. To estimate repertoire size and how much clonotype sharing occurs between individuals, the study deeply sequenced the blood TCR repertoires of a handful of healthy adults. Leukapheresis yielded between about 0.94 and 9 billion PBMCs per donor. For each donor, CD4 naive and CD4 memory were each run on three plates, CD8 naive on two plates, and CD8 memory on one plate.

V and J are truncated by 5 bases and 4 bases respectively, leaving an intervening sequence of 11 bases. The CDR3 runs 14 residues from the cysteine to the phenylalanine. The entry retains the CDR3 DNA only, 42 bases that are in frame from base 1. CDR1 and CDR2, looked up from the germline V gene, are SGHAT and FQNNGV. Comment on this clone: Its antigen has not been determined. There are no base qualities to consult, and no much larger clone falls within one base.

Study-wide findings and limitations: Rarefaction of sorted-subset datasets indicated incomplete sequencing despite the large sequencing depth. Naive subsets generally had larger estimated clonotype richness than memory subsets did. Clonotypes shared by all four sorted-subset donors showed higher generation probabilities than non-shared clonotypes. Because the study included only a small number of donors, the genetic and exposure-history diversity represented was limited. When several donors were compared, the shared fraction of clonotypes was about 5% for naive CD4, approximately 3.3% for naive CD8, 2.3% for memory CD4, and about 0.36% for memory CD8. Only blood was sampled, and tissue TCR repertoires likely differ from those in blood. Pairwise subsampling indicated that sequencing depth was expected to affect the degree of clonotype sharing among donors.

Healthy HIV-negative adults with no recently reported acute infections or vaccinations were included as donors. Every donor was a Caucasian adult residing in Nashville, Tennessee, USA. CD4+ T cells were enriched by magnetic negative selection, after which naive cells were positively selected on CD45RA and the negative fraction was taken as the memory subset. After blood collection by leukapheresis, PBMCs were isolated using Ficoll-Histopaque density gradient centrifugation and then cryopreserved in the vapor phase of liquid nitrogen. Analytical flow cytometry was used to check the purity and quantity of each magnetically sorted T cell population. From each sorted fraction, genomic DNA was isolated and quantified by UV absorbance on a Nanodrop 2000c. TCR CDR3 regions were amplified from genomic DNA by multiplex PCR using the deep immunoSEQ assay. Extracted genomic DNA from each cell subset was spread evenly across all wells of several immunoSEQ 96-well plates, with each plate serving as a replicate. For sorted subsets, 200 to 250 ng of genomic DNA, equivalent to 25,000 to 35,000 T cell genomes, went into each replicate PCR. Purified libraries were measured with a Qubit 3.0 fluorometer, size-checked on a Bioanalyzer 2100, and measured again with the KAPA Library Quantification kit. Every immunoSEQ 96-well plate was sequenced on a separate single-read 150-cycle Illumina NextSeq 550 flow cell. Per the authors' processing: Because the immunoSEQ output held only junctional sequences and lacked quality scores, the filtering could not match the filtering applied to full-length reads. Sequences were annotated with PyIR, a Python wrapper for IgBLAST v1.9, and V/J genes and CDR3 were assigned using IMGT germline references. Reads were filtered out if the reads had weak V/J assignments (E-value above 1e-6), no CDR3, stop codons, out-of-frame junctions, or ambiguous translated residues. V3J clonotypes were defined as sequences sharing an identical inferred V gene, J gene, and CDR3 amino acid sequence. Percentage overlap between repertoires was computed as shared unique clonotypes divided by the size of the smaller repertoire. Richness of each repertoire was evaluated using RTK rarefaction, the Chao1 estimator, and Recon v2.1 estimates of unobserved clonotypes. For all TCRbeta clonotypes obtained by the gDNA method from a few donors, generation probabilities were computed with OLGA. Sourced from immuneACCESS, this table was stored by TCRdb with only in-frame sequences that have V and J called. A share of the clones is absent; for the studies checked, an unresolved V gene accounts for under half, and the remainder has no known explanation. The V and J calls and the clone size are those of that table, but D and trimming were determined from the DNA. In all, the sample holds about 300,000 clones, and around two thirds of those were seen once. The ten largest clonotypes hold around a tenth of the sample.

The V gene is TRBV11-2 and the J gene is TRBJ2-2, with no confident D gene call. What was sequenced was memory CD4+ T cells sorted from blood. The sample's cell subset or site, from its label and the paper: CD45RA-negative fraction. This TCR was recovered from a man under 40 in good health. For the CDR3, the sequence is CASSQVHATGELFF. The bases are TGTGCCAGCAGCCAAGTACATGCCACCGGGGAGCTGTTTTTT.